The rows below give T cell receptor beta chains drawn from one sample of a study of vaccination and CD4 T cells after COVID-19. Which antigens these TCRs recognize remains unknown. TCRdb reanalysed the PCR reads using MiXCR and keeps one entry per CDR3 protein. The profile shows more than 4,000 distinct CDR3 sequences, about 42% of them singletons. Sequencing input: CD4+ T cells from blood, cultured in vitro. These TCRs come from a human donor in good health. Each CDR3 is given with its conserved first and last residue. A D gene is named only where the DNA matches it firmly. A clone size is listed for some rows: how often the clone was seen (once, few, many), or a class if it is expanded.

- | TRBJ2-1 | - | TRBV20-1 | TGCAGTGCTAGCGACGTCGAGAATGAGCAGTTCTTC | CSASDVENEQFF
- | TRBJ1-5 | TRBD1 | TRBV12-3/TRBV12-4 | TGTGCCAGCAGTCCGGACAGGGGGGTCTCCAAGTCCCCCCAGCATTTT | CASSPDRGVSKSPQHF
- | TRBJ2-7 | - | TRBV10-3 | TGTGCCATCAGAACCGACGCCTACTACGAGCAGTACTTC | CAIRTDAYYEQYF
- | TRBJ2-3 | TRBD2 | TRBV7-3 | TGTGCCAGCAGCTTAGGGGTAGCGGGGTCAGATACGCAGTATTTT | CASSLGVAGSDTQYF
few | TRBJ2-3 | - | TRBV7-8 | TGTGCCAGCAGCTTAGCTCGGGACACACAGGAACACTTT | CASSLARDTQEHF
- | TRBJ2-3 | TRBD1 | TRBV10-3 | TGTGCCACAACAGGGGGCGGGACAGATACGCAGTATTTT | CATTGGGTDTQYF
- | TRBJ2-7 | - | TRBV20-1 | TGCAGTGCTAGTTGGGTTTCCTACGAGCAGTACTTC | CSASWVSYEQYF
large | TRBJ2-3 | TRBD1 | TRBV14 | TGTGCCAGCAGCCAAGAGACAGGGTCGAGCACAGATACGCAGTATTTT | CASSQETGSSTDTQYF
few | TRBJ1-5 | - | TRBV18 | TGTGCCAGCTCACAGGGAGAGGGTAGCAATCAGCCCCAGCATTTT | CASSQGEGSNQPQHF
- | TRBJ1-2 | - | TRBV19 | TGTGCCAGTAGTCAGAGTCTGGGTTACACCTTC | CASSQSLGYTF
few | TRBJ1-5 | - | TRBV19 | TGTGCCAGTAGTAGGGTCGGGAGCAATCAGCCCCAGCATTTT | CASSRVGSNQPQHF
- | TRBJ2-7 | - | TRBV10-3 | TGTGCCATCGCAGGCCAGGGTGGATTGGGCTACGAGCAGTACTTC | CAIAGQGGLGYEQYF
- | TRBJ2-7 | - | TRBV12-5 | TGTGCTAGTGGTTTGCCCTTCCCCGGGGGCTCGTTCGAGCAGTACTTC | CASGLPFPGGSFEQYF
few | TRBJ1-5 | TRBD1 | TRBV15 | TGTGCCACCAGTGTACAGACAGGGGGCAATCAGCCCCAGCATTTT | CATSVQTGGNQPQHF
- | TRBJ2-7 | TRBD2 | TRBV20-1 | TGCAGCGCTCTCAGCGGGGGACGGTACGAGCAGTACTTC | CSALSGGRYEQYF
- | TRBJ1-2 | - | TRBV7-2 | TGTGCCAGCAGCTTACAAATCGGCTACACCTTC | CASSLQIGYTF
- | TRBJ2-1 | TRBD2 | TRBV20-1 | TGCAGTGCTTTTGGCGGGGGGGTTTACAATGAGCAGTTCTTC | CSAFGGGVYNEQFF
- | TRBJ2-1 | - | TRBV7-3 | TGTGCCAGCAGCTTTTCGCTATCGCCGAAATCTAATGAGCAGTTCTTC | CASSFSLSPKSNEQFF
- | TRBJ2-7 | - | TRBV6-1 | TGTGCCAGCAGCCCCCTATACCGAGAGCAGTACTTC | CASSPLYREQYF
few | TRBJ1-5 | - | TRBV11-2 | TGTGCCAGCAGCCTGGATGTTCAGCCCCAGCATTTT | CASSLDVQPQHF
few | TRBJ2-7 | TRBD1 | TRBV6-1 | TGTGCCAGCATCCCAGGGACAGGGGTTTACGAGCAGTACTTC | CASIPGTGVYEQYF
- | TRBJ1-1 | - | TRBV20-1 | TGCAGTGCTAGGATCCGGATGAACACTGAAGCTTTCTTT | CSARIRMNTEAFF
few | TRBJ1-1 | - | TRBV7-6 | TGTGCCAGCAGCCAAGATCTGAACACTGAAGCTTTCTTT | CASSQDLNTEAFF
- | TRBJ2-3 | - | TRBV5-1 | TGCGCCAGCAGCTTGGGTCCTTTGGGCACAGATACGCAGTATTTT | CASSLGPLGTDTQYF
few | TRBJ1-6 | - | TRBV7-6 | TGTGCCAGCAGCTTAGCGGGGGCCAATTCACCCCTCCACTTT | CASSLAGANSPLHF
hyperexpanded | TRBJ1-2 | - | TRBV6-1 | TGTGCCAGCGGGACCCCCATCTTCGATGGCTACACCTTC | CASGTPIFDGYTF
few | TRBJ2-5 | TRBD2 | TRBV5-1 | TGCGCCAGCAGCTTTGAGCGGGGGGGATCGGAGACCCAGTACTTC | CASSFERGGSETQYF
few | TRBJ2-5 | TRBD2 | TRBV10-3 | TGTGCCATCAGTGAGCGTCTAGCGGGTGTTGAGAGAGAGACCCAGTACTTC | CAISERLAGVERETQYF
- | TRBJ1-5 | TRBD1 | TRBV6-5 | TGTGCCAGCAGTTACGGGATGACAGGGTATAGCAATCAGCCCCAGCATTTT | CASSYGMTGYSNQPQHF
- | TRBJ2-5 | TRBD2 | TRBV10-3 | TGTGCCATCAGGAGGGAGACTAGCGGGGAAGAGACCCAGTACTTC | CAIRRETSGEETQYF
- | TRBJ1-1 | - | TRBV7-9 | TGTGCCAGCAGCTTAGACGACACTGAAGCTTTCTTT | CASSLDDTEAFF
few | TRBJ1-2 | - | TRBV5-4 | TGTGCCAGCAGCAACCTGGACAGCCCGCGTGGCTACACCTTC | CASSNLDSPRGYTF
few | TRBJ2-7 | - | TRBV6-2/TRBV6-3 | TGTGCCAGCAGTTACACTGCGGAGGGAAGCTTATTCGAGCAGTACTTC | CASSYTAEGSLFEQYF
- | TRBJ2-3 | - | TRBV5-1 | TGCGCCAGCAGCTCAACAGCCAGCACAGATACGCAGTATTTT | CASSSTASTDTQYF
- | TRBJ1-2 | TRBD1 | TRBV12-3/TRBV12-4 | TGTGCCAGCAGTTTCGGACAGGGAGGAACCTATGGCTACACCTTC | CASSFGQGGTYGYTF
few | TRBJ1-2 | - | TRBV6-1 | TGTGCCAGCCGGGCTAACTATGGCTACACCTTC | CASRANYGYTF
- | TRBJ2-5 | TRBD1 | TRBV19 | TGTGCCAGCTCGGACAGGAAAGAGACCCAGTACTTC | CASSDRKETQYF
few | TRBJ1-5 | - | TRBV10-3 | TGTGCCATCAGCGAGGGAGGGCAGCCCCAGCATTTT | CAISEGGQPQHF
few | TRBJ2-3 | TRBD2 | TRBV7-2 | TGTGCCAGCAGCTTAGAGGGGGCGGGGGGGTCAGATACGCAGTATTTT | CASSLEGAGGSDTQYF
- | TRBJ2-7 | TRBD1 | TRBV6-1 | TGTGCCAGCCAAATTACAGGGGGGTTCTACGAGCAGTACTTC | CASQITGGFYEQYF
- | TRBJ1-6 | - | TRBV27 | TGTGCCAGCAGTTTTATACAGCGCTTAGGCAATTCACCCCTCCACTTT | CASSFIQRLGNSPLHF
- | TRBJ2-1 | TRBD2 | TRBV27 | TGTGCCAGCAGTTCCCTCCGACTAGCGGGGGGCGCCAGCTCCTACAATGAGCAGTTCTTC | CASSSLRLAGGASSYNEQFF
few | TRBJ1-2 | - | TRBV6-2/TRBV6-3 | TGTGCCAGCAGTGCCCAGGGATATGGCTACACCTTC | CASSAQGYGYTF
- | TRBJ1-6 | - | TRBV19 | TGTGCCAGTAGCAGGGAAAATTCACCCCTCCACTTT | CASSRENSPLHF
- | TRBJ1-6 | - | TRBV11-1 | TGTGCCAGCAGCTTAGAGACCTCCTATAATTCACCCCTCCACTTT | CASSLETSYNSPLHF
once | TRBJ2-1 | - | TRBV5-1 | TGCGCCAGCAGCTTGGGGGGGACATCCTACAATGAGCAGTTCTTC | CASSLGGTSYNEQFF
few | TRBJ1-1 | - | TRBV27 | TGTGCCAGCAGTTTTACACCCGAGTGGGGGACTGAAGCTTTCTTT | CASSFTPEWGTEAFF
- | TRBJ1-2 | - | TRBV11-2 | TGTGCCAGCAGACAGAGTTCAGCGGGGTTAGATGGCTACACCTTC | CASRQSSAGLDGYTF
- | TRBJ2-1 | - | TRBV6-5 | TGTGCCAGCAGTTATTGGGGCGGTACGGGTGACAATGAGCAGTTCTTC | CASSYWGGTGDNEQFF
- | TRBJ2-5 | TRBD2 | TRBV6-1 | TGTGCCAGCAATGAGGGACTAGTTAGGTACCAAGAGACCCAGTACTTC | CASNEGLVRYQETQYF
- | TRBJ1-1 | - | TRBV6-1 | TGTGCCAGCAGTGAAAACACTGAAGCTTTCTTT | CASSENTEAFF